The 2 T cell receptor beta chains given below trace back to one sample, sequenced in a study of T cells after yellow fever vaccination. One entry per CDR3 protein, called by TCRdb with MiXCR from the 5' RACE reads. This table has 250,000 or so distinct CDR3 sequences, approximately 6.7% appearing once. The source material was CD4+ T cells sorted from PBMCs, sampled on the day of the yellow fever booster vaccination. The origin of the receptors is a man in his thirties or forties who received the YFV17D yellow fever vaccine.

This clonotype was recorded many times. The chain carries TRBV9 and TRBJ2-3, with a tentative D call TRBD1 (6 bases). CDR1 SGDLS and CDR2 YYNGEE come from the germline V gene. CDR3 length: 17 residues. Trimming shortened V by 4 bases and J by 2 bases, and 20 bases separated the two germline ends. The CDR3 nucleotides are TGTGCCAGCAGCCCCTACGCCAGGGGAACGGTCACAGATACGCAGTATTTT. It encodes CASSPYARGTVTDTQYF.

This clonotype was seen repeatedly, ten times or more. The gene calls are TRBV5-1 and TRBJ2-1; 9 nucleotides match TRBD2. Germline lookup yields CDR1 SGHRS and CDR2 YFSETQ. This CDR3 is 17 amino acids long. V trimming: 0 bases; J trimming: 4 bases; junction bases outside the gene matches: 8. Written as DNA, the CDR3 is TGCGCCAGCAGCTTGGACTCCGCGGGAGGGAATTACAATGAGCAGTTCTTC. Its translation is CASSLDSAGGNYNEQFF. Looking up the rest from reference TRBV5-1 and TRBJ2-1 gives the full variable domain: KAGVTQTPRYLIKTRGQQVTLSCSPISGHRSVSWYQQTPGQGLQFLFEYFSETQRNKGNFPGRFSGRQFSNSRSEMNVSTLELGDSALYLCASSLDSAGGNYNEQFFGPGTRLTVL.